A single sample is the source of the 28 T cell receptor beta chains below, sequenced in a study of T cell changes during pregnancy in multiple sclerosis. Here immunoSEQ multiplex PCR was the method, and the copy in TCRdb shows in-frame clones only, minus some. This sample has 60,000 to 85,000 clones, with more than 90% found just once. The sample in question was peripheral blood, obtained in the first trimester of pregnancy. The receptors come from a female donor with multiple sclerosis, enrolled in a pregnancy study.

V usage is TRBV27 and J usage is TRBJ1-2; TRBD1 might be the D (5 bases). Germline CDR1 MNHEY, CDR2 SMNVEV (reference sequence). The V and J ends lost 3 bases and 8 bases respectively, with 22 bases between them. The CDR3 extends over 16 amino acids. CDR3 protein: CASSFVRDSRARGYTF. The CDR3 coding sequence is TGTGCCAGCAGTTTCGTCCGGGACTCTAGGGCGCGGGGCTACACCTTC.

This sequence joins TRBV4-2 and TRBJ2-2; TRBD2 is a possible D gene (6 bases). V was pared by 0 bases and J by 5 bases, with 19 bases between. This CDR3 has 18 amino acids. The germline CDR1 and CDR2 sequences are LGHNA and YNFKEQ. CDR3: CASSQDLVGTRSTGELFF. CDR3 coding DNA: TGTGCCAGCAGCCAAGACTTGGTCGGGACTCGGTCTACCGGGGAGCTGTTTTTT.

The J gene is TRBJ2-7, the V gene TRBV7-8; no firm D call. The germline CDR1 and CDR2 sequences are SGHVS and FQNEAQ. Trimming pared 2 bases from V and 4 bases from J, leaving 12 bases between. CDR3 length equals 14 residues. In nucleotides, the CDR3 is TGTGCCAGCAGCTTATCGCTATTCGGGTACGAGCAGTACTTC. Its translation is CASSLSLFGYEQYF. The full variable domain, in which reference TRBV7-8 and TRBJ2-7 provide the parts outside the CDR3, is GAGVSQSPRYKVAKRGQDVALRCDPISGHVSLFWYQQALGQGPEFLTYFQNEAQLDKSGLPSDRFFAERPEGSVSTLKIQRTQQEDSAVYLCASSLSLFGYEQYFGPGTRLTVT.

The chain recombines TRBV5-6 with TRBJ1-2; 7 nucleotides align to TRBD1. The J segment lost 6 bases and the V segment lost 4 bases, leaving 9 bases of the junction unmatched. Germline CDR1 reads SGHDT; CDR2 reads YYEEEE. The CDR3 covers 14 residues. CDR3 residues: CASSRKTGNDGYTF. CDR3 coding DNA: TGTGCCAGCAGCCGAAAGACAGGGAACGATGGCTACACCTTC.

This clone showed up just once. The V and J genes are TRBV5-1 and TRBJ1-1; D remains ambiguous. Per the germline V gene, CDR1 is SGHRS and CDR2 is YFSETQ. V shed 0 bases and J shed 3 bases, with 12 bases lying between them. This CDR3 contains 15 residues. CDR3 in amino acids: CASSLDGQRDTEAFF. CDR3 nucleotide sequence: TGCGCCAGCAGCTTGGACGGTCAACGGGACACTGAAGCTTTCTTT. The variable domain in full, completed from reference TRBV5-1 and TRBJ1-1, reads KAGVTQTPRYLIKTRGQQVTLSCSPISGHRSVSWYQQTPGQGLQFLFEYFSETQRNKGNFPGRFSGRQFSNSRSEMNVSTLELGDSALYLCASSLDGQRDTEAFFGQGTRLTVV.

CDR3 protein: CASSLAQGDTEAFF. DNA of the CDR3: TGTGCCAGCAGCTTAGCACAGGGGGACACTGAAGCTTTCTTT. The V and J genes are TRBV7-3 and TRBJ1-1, with 8 bases aligning to TRBD1. CDR1 SGHTA and CDR2 FQGTGA come from the germline V gene. The CDR3 is 14 residues long. The J segment lost 3 bases and the V segment lost 2 bases, leaving 2 bases of the junction unmatched.

V is TRBV6-5 and J is TRBJ2-7, with D possibly matching TRBD1 (5 bases). The V end lost 0 bases, the J end lost 5 bases, and 11 bases lay between the germline ends. Per germline, CDR1 MNHEY and CDR2 SVGAGI. CDR3 length equals 14 residues. The CDR3 DNA is TGTGCCAGCAGTTACTCCCAGGGAAGGGACGAGCAGTACTTC. Its translation is CASSYSQGRDEQYF.

This chain links TRBV6-6 with TRBJ2-5; the match to TRBD1 covers 7 bases. V lost 8 bases to trimming and J lost 5 bases; unmatched junction nucleotides: 2. CDR1 MNHNY and CDR2 SVGAGI come from the germline V gene (reference sequence). This CDR3 is built from 11 residues. As DNA, the CDR3 is TGTGCCAGCCAACAGGGGGAGACCCAGTACTTC. It yields the protein CASQQGETQYF.

The V and J genes are TRBV10-3 and TRBJ1-2, with D perhaps matching TRBD1 (6 bases). The V and J ends lost 3 bases and 8 bases respectively, with 16 bases between them. Germline V lookup: CDR1 ENHRY, CDR2 SYGVKD. The CDR3 runs 14 residues. In DNA, the CDR3 is TGTGCCATCAGTGATCGGGTGGGCAGGGGAGGCTACACCTTC. This codes for CAISDRVGRGGYTF.

J is TRBJ2-3 and V is TRBV28; TRBD2 matches at 8 bases. The length of the CDR3 is 18 residues. Per germline, CDR1 MDHEN and CDR2 SYDVKM. Unmatched junction bases numbered 12, after V lost 2 bases and J lost 2 bases. CDR3 nucleotide sequence: TGTGCCAGCAGTTTACCCCACCCGGGACTAGGTTACACAGATACGCAGTATTTT. As protein: CASSLPHPGLGYTDTQYF.

The V and J genes are TRBV7-3 and TRBJ1-1, with no clear D. Trimming left V 3 bases short and J 2 bases short, with 7 bases between. This CDR3 has 13 residues. Germline V lookup: CDR1 SGHTA, CDR2 FQGTGA. CDR3 sequence: CASSLGANTEAFF. Written as DNA, the CDR3 is TGTGCCAGCAGCTTGGGAGCAAACACTGAAGCTTTCTTT.

This chain joins TRBV6-8 and TRBJ2-5; the D gene is possibly TRBD1 (5 bases). The CDR3 runs 14 residues. V was pared by 2 bases and J by 5 bases, with 12 bases between. The germline V gene encodes CDR1 MNHGY and CDR2 SAAAGT. In DNA, the CDR3 is TGTGCCAGCAGTTACGTGGGGCTAGAGGAGACCCAGTACTTC. Encoded protein: CASSYVGLEETQYF.

The chain links TRBV7-2 to TRBJ2-7; D is possibly TRBD2 (6 bases). The CDR3 runs 15 residues. The germline V and J ends were trimmed by 5 bases and 3 bases, with 17 bases remaining between them. CDR1 and CDR2 (germline): SGHTA, FQGNSA. DNA of the CDR3: TGTGCCAGCAGCCTGACGCGGACTACCTACTACGAGCAGTACTTC. This encodes CASSLTRTTYYEQYF.

The J gene is TRBJ2-7, the V gene TRBV5-1; possibly TRBD1 for D (5 bases). The CDR3 is made up of 14 amino acids. The V and J ends lost 4 bases and 3 bases respectively, with 14 bases between them. CDR1 and CDR2 from the germline V gene are SGHRS and YFSETQ. Here the CDR3 DNA reads TGCGCCAGCAGCCCTTCGGCAGGGCTCTACGAGCAGTACTTC. Amino acids: CASSPSAGLYEQYF.

The chain links TRBV18 to TRBJ1-1; no reliable D call. This CDR3 comprises 14 residues. The germline V gene has CDR1 KGHSH and CDR2 LQKENI. The V and J ends lost 2 bases and 1 base respectively, with 8 bases between them. The CDR3: CASSPNRENTEAFF. The CDR3 DNA reads TGTGCCAGCTCACCAAACAGAGAGAACACTGAAGCTTTCTTT.

This sequence joins TRBV6-1 and TRBJ1-1, with a tentative D call TRBD1 (5 bases). The CDR3 contains 13 residues. Trimming stripped 9 bases from V and 1 base from J, with 12 bases between. Germline CDR1 and CDR2: MNHNS and SASEGT. DNA of the CDR3: TGTGCCAGTTTAAGGGGAGGGAACACTGAAGCTTTCTTT. Translation: CASLRGGNTEAFF.

The chain uses TRBV7-3 and TRBJ2-1; 9 nucleotides agree with TRBD2. This CDR3 contains 15 residues. Trimming at V came to 3 bases and at J to 6 bases, leaving 6 bases not matched to a gene. Germline-derived CDR1 and CDR2 are SGHTA and FQGTGA. DNA of the CDR3: TGTGCCAGCAGCTTTAGGGGGACTAGCACCAATGAGCAGTTCTTC. This translates into CASSFRGTSTNEQFF.

The chain uses TRBV6-1 and TRBJ1-2, with TRBD1 identical over 10 bases. This CDR3 comprises 15 residues. The V and J ends lost 5 bases and 4 bases, in that order; junction bases with no gene match: 7. Germline V gene lookup returns CDR1 MNHNS and CDR2 SASEGT. Here the CDR3 DNA reads TGTGCCAGCAGTCAACCGGGACAGGGGATCTATGGCTACACCTTC. It encodes CASSQPGQGIYGYTF.

The chain recombines TRBV4-2 with TRBJ1-2; 9 bases align to TRBD1. From germline, CDR1 is LGHNA and CDR2 YNFKEQ. Unmatched junction bases numbered 7, after V lost 1 base and J lost 4 bases. The CDR3 is made up of 16 amino acids. The DNA of the CDR3 is TGTGCCAGCAGCCAAGGTACGGACAGGGGTATCTATGGCTACACCTTC. Encoded protein: CASSQGTDRGIYGYTF.

About this clone: At one end the junction does not follow the germline gene, possibly because of a read error. The rearrangement uses TRBV4-1 and TRBJ1-4, with no clear D. Germline loops: CDR1 MGHRA, CDR2 YSYEKL. This CDR3 has 16 amino acids. CDR3 amino acids: CASTQTPSGTYEKLFF. The CDR3 DNA is TGCGCCAGCACCCAAACGCCTAGCGGCACCTATGAAAAACTGTTTTTT.

The gene calls are TRBV30 and TRBJ1-1, with D unresolved. The CDR3 is made up of 15 amino acids. The ends were cut back, 2 bases at V and 0 bases at J, with 13 bases in the middle. Germline CDR1 GTSNPN, CDR2 SVGIG (reference sequence). In DNA form, the CDR3 reads TGTGCCTGGAGTACGACAAGGAGGATGAACACTGAAGCTTTCTTT. Protein: CAWSTTRRMNTEAFF.

This rearrangement joins TRBV21-1 to TRBJ1-6; the table assigns TRBD1, which was not confirmed against the DNA. TRBV21-1 is marked as a pseudogene. CDR3 length equals 18 residues. The CDR3 DNA sequence: TGTGCCAGCAGCCTTGCAAGCTGGCCATGGCAGGGTGATTCACCCCTCCACTTT. Amino acid sequence: CASSLASWPWQGDSPLHF.

The J gene is TRBJ2-3, the V gene TRBV7-9; the match to TRBD2 covers 7 bases. The length of the CDR3 is 19 residues. The germline V gene has CDR1 SEHNR and CDR2 FQNEAQ (reference sequence). The trim removed 3 bases at V and 2 bases at J, leaving 17 bases unmatched. CDR3 in amino acids: CASSFLQAAGRGSTDTQYF. The CDR3 DNA is TGTGCCAGCAGCTTCTTACAAGCCGCGGGGAGGGGATCCACAGATACGCAGTATTTT.

The V and J genes are TRBV29-1 and TRBJ2-7; weak D call: TRBD1 (5 bases). This CDR3 region has 13 residues. CDR1 is SQVTM, CDR2 ANQGSEA, per germline. The V end lost 2 bases, the J end lost 2 bases, and 10 bases lay between the germline ends. In DNA, the CDR3 is TGCAGCGTTGAAAAACAGGACACCTACGAGCAGTACTTC. The encoded protein is CSVEKQDTYEQYF.

CDR3 coding DNA: TGTGCCAGCAGTGCGAACCGGTACAATGAGCAGTTCTTC. This codes for CASSANRYNEQFF. The V and J genes are TRBV6-4 and TRBJ2-1, with D uncertain. The V and J ends lost 4 bases and 4 bases respectively, with 8 bases between them. This CDR3 has 13 residues. Germline V CDR1 and CDR2: MRHNA, SNTAGT.

This sequence joins TRBV2 and TRBJ1-5; 7 nucleotides match TRBD1. Losses at the gene ends were 4 bases for V and 0 bases for J; bases not matched to a gene: 12. The CDR3 runs 18 residues. Germline V gene lookup returns CDR1 SNHLY and CDR2 FYNNEI. The CDR3 DNA follows: TGTGCCAGCAGTGCAATCCCTGACAGGGCTTATAGCAATCAGCCCCAGCATTTT. It codes for CASSAIPDRAYSNQPQHF.

The chain carries TRBV7-9 and TRBJ2-7, with a possible D match to TRBD1 (6 bases). CDR3 length: 15 residues. Per germline, CDR1 SEHNR and CDR2 FQNEAQ (reference sequence). Trimming shortened V by 6 bases and J by 0 bases, and 15 bases separated the two germline ends. This CDR3 reads CASSAGTFSSYEQYF. In DNA form, the CDR3 reads TGTGCCAGCAGTGCCGGGACATTCAGCTCCTACGAGCAGTACTTC.

This chain uses TRBV6-1 with TRBJ1-2; D remains ambiguous. CDR3 length: 15 amino acids. Trimming removed 1 base at V and 1 base at J, with 10 bases between. The germline V gene encodes CDR1 MNHNS and CDR2 SASEGT. This CDR3 is CASSEEWHDNYGYTF. In nucleotides, the CDR3 is TGTGCCAGCAGTGAAGAATGGCACGATAACTATGGCTACACCTTC.